This T cell receptor beta chain derives from a study of T cell changes during pregnancy in multiple sclerosis. The CDR3 length is 18 residues. CDR1 and CDR2 from the germline V gene are LGHNA and YSLEER. V lost 4 bases, J lost 5 bases, and 15 bases stayed unmatched. Profiling relied on immunoSEQ multiplex PCR, and the TCRdb table lists in-frame clones only, not all of them. This sample has 60,000 to 70,000 clones, with about 90% found just once. The origin of this receptor is a female donor in good health, enrolled as a control in a pregnancy study. The rearrangement links TRBV4-3 to TRBJ2-1; 9 bases fit TRBD1. The source was peripheral blood, collected in the second trimester of pregnancy. The CDR3 nucleotides are TGCGCCAGCAGCCCAGCAGCCCTCGGGACAGGGTTGGACAATGAGCAGTTCTTC. Translation gives CASSPAALGTGLDNEQFF.